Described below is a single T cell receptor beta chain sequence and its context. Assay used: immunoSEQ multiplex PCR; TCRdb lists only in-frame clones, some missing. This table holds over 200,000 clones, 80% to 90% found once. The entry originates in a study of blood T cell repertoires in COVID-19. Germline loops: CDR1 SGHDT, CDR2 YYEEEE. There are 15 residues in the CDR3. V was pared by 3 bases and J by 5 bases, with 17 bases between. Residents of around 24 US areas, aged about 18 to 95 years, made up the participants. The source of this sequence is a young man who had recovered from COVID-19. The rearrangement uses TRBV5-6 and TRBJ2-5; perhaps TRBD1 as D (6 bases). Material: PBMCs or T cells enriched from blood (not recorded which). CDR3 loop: CASSSTNRVSETQYF. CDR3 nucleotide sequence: TGTGCCAGCAGCTCAACAAACAGGGTCTCGGAGACCCAGTACTTC.